Shown below are 20 T cell receptor beta chains from a single sample sequenced in a study of tissue T cells after allogeneic stem cell transplantation. Only in-frame clones appear in the TCRdb table, and some are missing; sequencing was by immunoSEQ multiplex PCR. The sample yields roughly 3,500 clones, approximately 70% seen once. The sample was tissue from the right colon, taken at autopsy. The origin of the receptors is a male donor at least 60 years old with lung cancer.

The rearrangement uses TRBV27 and TRBJ2-3; D is unclear. Deletions cut 6 bases from V and 11 bases from J, with 18 bases between. Looked up from germline, CDR1 is MNHEY and CDR2 is SMNVEV (reference sequence). CDR3 length equals 13 residues. This CDR3 is CASSNLAQRKQYF. DNA for the CDR3: TGTGCCAGCAGCAACCTTGCCCAACGTAAGCAGTATTTT.

The genes are TRBV4-3 and TRBJ2-3; D unclear. The germline V gene has CDR1 LGHNA and CDR2 YSLEER. The CDR3 length is 15 residues. V lost 0 bases to trimming and J lost 3 bases, with 10 bases between them. CDR3 protein: CASSQDQLLTDTQYF. The CDR3 DNA follows: TGCGCCAGCAGCCAAGATCAATTGCTTACAGATACGCAGTATTTT.

The chain is built from TRBV11-2 and TRBJ1-1; possible D gene TRBD1, 5 bases. The CDR3 loop spans 17 amino acids. Germline V lookup: CDR1 SGHAT, CDR2 FQNNGV. The V end was cut by 5 bases, the J end by 1 base, with 20 bases between. The CDR3 loop is CASSLGRGMGGNTEAFF. In nucleotides, the CDR3 is TGTGCCAGCAGCCTAGGAAGGGGAATGGGAGGGAACACTGAAGCTTTCTTT.

This clone was seen more than once but under ten times. This sequence joins TRBV7-2 and TRBJ2-1; 8 bases are a match to TRBD2. Germline V gene data show CDR1 as SGHTA and CDR2 as FQGNSA. The V and J ends lost 7 bases and 6 bases, in that order; junction bases with no gene match: 14. This CDR3 region has 16 residues. CDR3 sequence reads: CASKFGWGTRINEQFF. In DNA, the CDR3 is TGTGCCAGCAAGTTCGGGTGGGGGACTAGAATCAATGAGCAGTTCTTC.

The chain uses TRBV5-4 and TRBJ2-5, with 10 nucleotides matching TRBD1. V trimming: 0 bases; J trimming: 2 bases; junction bases outside the gene matches: 1. The germline V gene has CDR1 SGHNT and CDR2 YYREEE (reference sequence). The CDR3 is made up of 15 amino acids. Here the CDR3 reads CASSLEGQGQETQYF. DNA of the CDR3: TGTGCCAGCAGCTTGGAGGGACAGGGGCAAGAGACCCAGTACTTC.

The CDR3 nucleotides read TGTGCCTGGAGTGTATCCTACGTAGGCAAAAACATTCAGTACTTC. Translation: CAWSVSYVGKNIQYF. This sequence joins TRBV30 and TRBJ2-4; D is unclear. The CDR3 is 15 amino acids. Germline CDR1 is GTSNPN and CDR2 is SVGIG (reference sequence). The V and J ends lost 0 bases and 3 bases respectively, with 12 bases between them.

The chain is built from TRBV6-5 and TRBJ1-2; unclear D gene. Trimming took off 1 base at V and 6 bases at J, with 3 bases between the two ends. The CDR3 runs 11 residues. Germline CDR1 is MNHEY and CDR2 is SVGAGI. The CDR3 DNA follows: TGTGCCAGCAGTTACTTGGATGGCTACACCTTC. Translating gives CASSYLDGYTF.

CDR3 DNA: TGCGCCAGCAGCTTGGAGGGTTCCTACGAGCAGTACTTC. Translated: CASSLEGSYEQYF. The chain has TRBV5-1 and TRBJ2-7; D is unresolved. The CDR3 has 13 residues. The V gene lost 0 bases and the J gene lost 1 base, with 5 bases spanning the gap. The germline gives CDR1 SGHRS, CDR2 YFSETQ.

Only a few counts were recorded for this clone. The V call is TRBV5-3, the J call TRBJ2-4; 7 bases line up with TRBD1. TRBV5-3 is reported as an ORF; its role is uncertain. The CDR3 loop spans 15 amino acids. V lost 4 bases and J lost 6; bases outside the gene matches: 10. CDR3 sequence reads: CARSNQDRKGNIQYF. For the CDR3, the DNA is TGTGCCAGAAGCAACCAGGACAGGAAAGGAAACATTCAGTACTTC.

This clone was counted once. V usage is TRBV28 and J usage is TRBJ2-6, with D perhaps TRBD2 (5 bases). The V and J ends lost 6 bases and 0 bases respectively, with 12 bases between them. Per germline, CDR1 MDHEN and CDR2 SYDVKM. This CDR3 has 16 residues. For the CDR3, the DNA is TGTGCCAGCAGACTAGACGGAAGCTCTGGGGCCAACGTCCTGACTTTC. It translates to CASRLDGSSGANVLTF.

This chain uses TRBV29-1 with TRBJ1-2; D gene ambiguous. Trimming took off 3 bases at V and 1 base at J, with 9 bases between the two ends. This CDR3 region has 13 residues. The germline V gene has CDR1 SQVTM and CDR2 ANQGSEA. The CDR3 DNA reads TGCAGCGTTGATTCGGCTTTTAACTATGGCTACACCTTC. Protein sequence: CSVDSAFNYGYTF. Full variable domain (rest looked up from reference TRBV29-1 and TRBJ1-2): SAVISQKPSRDICQRGTSLTIQCQVDSQVTMMFWYRQQPGQSLTLIATANQGSEATYESGFVIDKFPISRPNLTFSTLTVSNMSPEDSSIYLCSVDSAFNYGYTFGSGTRLTVV.

This clone appeared a few times. The gene calls are TRBV4-3 and TRBJ1-2; tentatively, D is TRBD1 (5 bases). Germline-derived CDR1 and CDR2 are LGHNA and YSLEER. Trimming took off 1 base at V and 8 bases at J, with 17 bases between the two ends. The CDR3 contains 15 residues. Here the CDR3 reads CASSQVVGGFEGYTF. DNA of the CDR3: TGCGCCAGCAGCCAAGTGGTCGGGGGGTTTGAAGGCTACACCTTC.

This chain links TRBV7-9 with TRBJ2-7; D is possibly TRBD1 (5 bases). This CDR3 is built from 14 residues. V gave up 1 base and J gave up 2 bases, with 9 bases separating them. Looked up from germline, CDR1 is SEHNR and CDR2 is FQNEAQ (reference sequence). Here the CDR3 reads CASSLEQAAYEQYF. CDR3 nucleotides: TGTGCCAGCAGCTTAGAACAGGCCGCCTACGAGCAGTACTTC.

This clone is large (0.1 to 1%). V is TRBV19 and J is TRBJ1-2; D gene unclear. V dropped 5 bases and J dropped 5 bases, with 15 bases sitting between them. Germline CDR1 reads LNHDA; CDR2 reads SQIVND (reference sequence). CDR3 length: 14 residues. The CDR3 region is CASSPGLREYGYTF. CDR3 sequence (DNA): TGTGCCAGTAGTCCGGGTCTCCGGGAATATGGCTACACCTTC.

V usage is TRBV25-1 and J usage is TRBJ1-1, with D unclear. This CDR3 contains 11 residues. V was trimmed by 3 bases and J by 6 bases, leaving 5 bases between them. Looked up from germline, CDR1 is MGHDK and CDR2 is SYGVNS. This CDR3 reads CASSDGPEAFF. In DNA form, the CDR3 reads TGTGCCAGCAGTGACGGCCCTGAAGCTTTCTTT.

V is TRBV23-1 and J is TRBJ2-7; D gene uncertain. TRBV23-1 has ORF status, its function being uncertain. The CDR3 is made up of 13 amino acids. V was clipped by 5 bases and J by 3 bases, with 11 bases between them. CDR3 nucleotide sequence: TGCGCCAGCAGTGCACAGAGAAACTACGAGCAGTACTTC. This codes for CASSAQRNYEQYF.

This chain connects TRBV2 to TRBJ1-3; a possible D gene is TRBD1 (6 bases). V was shortened by 10 bases and J by 6 bases, with 13 bases between the two germline ends. The CDR3 contains 12 residues. The germline V gene encodes CDR1 SNHLY and CDR2 FYNNEI. This CDR3 reads CATGTLTNTIYF. CDR3 coding DNA: TGTGCCACAGGGACACTTACAAACACCATATATTTT.

This chain uses TRBV2 with TRBJ2-1; 12 nucleotides agree with TRBD2. J was trimmed by 3 bases and V by 6 bases; bases with no gene match: 3. Per the germline V gene, CDR1 is SNHLY and CDR2 is FYNNEI. The CDR3 sequence is 15 residues long. CDR3 bases: TGTGCCAGCAGGAGGACTAGCGGGATCTACAATGAGCAGTTCTTC. Protein product: CASRRTSGIYNEQFF.

The chain uses TRBV11-2 and TRBJ2-1; TRBD2 aligns across 8 bases. Germline assignment: CDR1 SGHAT and CDR2 FQNNGV. The ends lost 3 bases at V and 5 bases at J; junction bases unmatched: 3. The CDR3 is 14 amino acids. The CDR3: CASSLRGDHNEQFF. In DNA form, the CDR3 reads TGTGCCAGCAGCTTGCGGGGGGACCACAATGAGCAGTTCTTC.

This clone was observed a handful of times. Here the CDR3 DNA reads TGTGCCAGCAGCGGGGCCTACCTGGGCACCGGGGAGCTGTTTTTT. Amino acid sequence: CASSGAYLGTGELFF. The rearrangement links TRBV9 to TRBJ2-2; no clear D gene. This CDR3 has 15 residues. The V gene lost 3 bases and the J gene lost 4 bases, with 13 bases spanning the gap. CDR1 and CDR2 (germline): SGDLS, YYNGEE.